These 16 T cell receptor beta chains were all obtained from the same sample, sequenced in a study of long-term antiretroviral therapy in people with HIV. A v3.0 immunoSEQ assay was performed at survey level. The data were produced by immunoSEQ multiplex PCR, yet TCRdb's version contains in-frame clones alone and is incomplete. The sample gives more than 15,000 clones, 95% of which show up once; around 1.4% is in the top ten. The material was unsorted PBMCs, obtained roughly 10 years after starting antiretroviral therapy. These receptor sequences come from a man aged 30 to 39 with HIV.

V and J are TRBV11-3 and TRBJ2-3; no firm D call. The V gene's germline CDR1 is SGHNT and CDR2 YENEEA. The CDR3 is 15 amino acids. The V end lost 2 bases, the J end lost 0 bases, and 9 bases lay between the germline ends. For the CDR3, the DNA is TGTGCCAGCAGCTTAAGCATTTCTAGCACAGATACGCAGTATTTT. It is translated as CASSLSISSTDTQYF. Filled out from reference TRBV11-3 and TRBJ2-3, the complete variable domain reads EAGVVQSPRYKIIEKKQPVAFWCNPISGHNTLYWYLQNLGQGPELLIRYENEEAVDDSQLPKDRFSAERLKGVDSTLKIQPAELGDSAVYLCASSLSISSTDTQYFGPGTRLTVL.

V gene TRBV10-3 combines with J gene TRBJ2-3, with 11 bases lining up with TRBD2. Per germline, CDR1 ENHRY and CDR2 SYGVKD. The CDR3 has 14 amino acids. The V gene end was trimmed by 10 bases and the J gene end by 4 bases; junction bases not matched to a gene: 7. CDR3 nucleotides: TGTGCCACGAATAGCGGGGGGGCCTCAGATACGCAGTATTTT. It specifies CATNSGGASDTQYF.

The CDR3 region is CASSPSTSGGYEQYV. Written as DNA, the CDR3 is TGTGCCAGCTCACCTTCGACTAGCGGGGGGTACGAGCAGTACGTC. This chain uses TRBV18 with TRBJ2-7, with 13 bases that match TRBD2. Germline V gene sequence: CDR1 KGHSH, CDR2 LQKENI. The V gene end was trimmed by 3 bases and the J gene end by 4 bases; junction bases not matched to a gene: 3. There are 15 residues in the CDR3.

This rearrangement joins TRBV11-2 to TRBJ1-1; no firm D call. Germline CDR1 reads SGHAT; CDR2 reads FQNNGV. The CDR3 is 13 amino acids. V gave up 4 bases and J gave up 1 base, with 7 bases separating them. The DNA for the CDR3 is TGTGCCAGCAGCTCGCCAGGGAACACTGAAGCTTTCTTT. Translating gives CASSSPGNTEAFF. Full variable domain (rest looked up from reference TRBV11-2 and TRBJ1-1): EAGVAQSPRYKIIEKRQSVAFWCNPISGHATLYWYQQILGQGPKLLIQFQNNGVVDDSQLPKDRFSAERLKGVDSTLKIQPAKLEDSAVYLCASSSPGNTEAFFGQGTRLTVV.

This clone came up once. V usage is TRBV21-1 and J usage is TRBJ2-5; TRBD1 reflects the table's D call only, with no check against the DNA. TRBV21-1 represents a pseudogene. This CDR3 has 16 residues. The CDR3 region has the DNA TGTGCCAGCAATCTCAGGGGGGTTCTCCGGGGGGAGACCCAGTACTTC. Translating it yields CASNLRGVLRGETQYF.

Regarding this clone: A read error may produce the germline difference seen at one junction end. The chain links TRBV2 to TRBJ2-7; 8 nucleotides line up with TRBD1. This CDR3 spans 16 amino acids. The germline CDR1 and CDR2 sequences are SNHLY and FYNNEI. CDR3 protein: CASSVNQGASGAEQHF. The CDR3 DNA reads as TGTGCCAGCAGTGTCAACCAGGGGGCCTCAGGCGCCGAGCAGCACTTC.

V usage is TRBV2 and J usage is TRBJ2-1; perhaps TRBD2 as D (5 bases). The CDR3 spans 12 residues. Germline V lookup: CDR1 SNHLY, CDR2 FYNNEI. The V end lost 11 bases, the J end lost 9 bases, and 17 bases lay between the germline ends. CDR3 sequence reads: CAGGLPVGEQFF. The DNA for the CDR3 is TGTGCCGGAGGACTCCCAGTCGGTGAGCAGTTCTTC.

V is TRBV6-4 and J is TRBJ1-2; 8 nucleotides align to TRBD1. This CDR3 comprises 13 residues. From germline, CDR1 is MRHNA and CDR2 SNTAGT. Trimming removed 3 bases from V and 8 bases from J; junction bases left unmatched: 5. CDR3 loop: CASSEGTGNGYTF. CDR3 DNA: TGTGCCAGCAGTGAAGGGACAGGAAACGGCTACACCTTC.

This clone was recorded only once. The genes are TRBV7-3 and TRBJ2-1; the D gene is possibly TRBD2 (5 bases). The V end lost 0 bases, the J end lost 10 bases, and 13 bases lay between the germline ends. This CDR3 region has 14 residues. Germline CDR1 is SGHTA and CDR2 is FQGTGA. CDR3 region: CASSLTGAAGEQFF. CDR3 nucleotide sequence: TGTGCCAGCAGCTTAACGGGCGCGGCGGGCGAGCAGTTCTTC.

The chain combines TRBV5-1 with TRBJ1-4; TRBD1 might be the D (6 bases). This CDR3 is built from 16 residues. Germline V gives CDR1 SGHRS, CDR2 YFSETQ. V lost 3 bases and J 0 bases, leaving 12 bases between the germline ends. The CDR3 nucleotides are TGCGCCAGCAGCTGGGGGACATCTACAACTAATGAAAAACTGTTTTTT. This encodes CASSWGTSTTNEKLFF.

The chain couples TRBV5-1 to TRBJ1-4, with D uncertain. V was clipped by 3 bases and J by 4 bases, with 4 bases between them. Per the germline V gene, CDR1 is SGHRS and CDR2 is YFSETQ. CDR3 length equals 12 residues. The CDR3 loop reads CASSSDNEKLFF. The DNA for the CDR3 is TGCGCCAGCAGCTCCGATAATGAAAAACTGTTTTTT.

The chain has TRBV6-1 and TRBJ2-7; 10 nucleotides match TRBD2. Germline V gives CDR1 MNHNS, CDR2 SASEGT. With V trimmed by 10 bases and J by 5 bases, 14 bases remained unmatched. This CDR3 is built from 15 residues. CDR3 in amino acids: CATQLTSGTSDEQYF. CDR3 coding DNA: TGTGCCACCCAATTGACCTCCGGGACTAGCGACGAGCAGTACTTC.

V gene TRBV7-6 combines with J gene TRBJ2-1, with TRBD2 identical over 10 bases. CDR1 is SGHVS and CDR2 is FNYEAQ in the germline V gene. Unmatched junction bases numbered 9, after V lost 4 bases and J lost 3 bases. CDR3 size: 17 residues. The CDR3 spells CASSSESGGEIYNEQFF. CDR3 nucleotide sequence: TGTGCCAGCAGCTCCGAGAGCGGGGGGGAGATCTACAATGAGCAGTTCTTC.

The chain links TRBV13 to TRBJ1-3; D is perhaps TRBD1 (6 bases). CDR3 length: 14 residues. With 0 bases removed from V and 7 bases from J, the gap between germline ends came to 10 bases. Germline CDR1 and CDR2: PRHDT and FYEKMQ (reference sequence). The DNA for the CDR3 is TGTGCCAGCAGCTTAGGGGACAGAGTCAACACCATATATTTT. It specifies CASSLGDRVNTIYF.

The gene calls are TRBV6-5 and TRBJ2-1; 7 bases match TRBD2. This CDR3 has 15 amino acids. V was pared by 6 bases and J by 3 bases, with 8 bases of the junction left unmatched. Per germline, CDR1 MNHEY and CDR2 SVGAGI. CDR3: CASSHGGTHYNEQFF. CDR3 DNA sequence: TGTGCCAGCAGCCACGGGGGGACCCACTACAATGAGCAGTTCTTC.

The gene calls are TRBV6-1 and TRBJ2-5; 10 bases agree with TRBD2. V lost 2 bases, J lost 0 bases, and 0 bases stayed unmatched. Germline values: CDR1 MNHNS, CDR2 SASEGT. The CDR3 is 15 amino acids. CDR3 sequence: CASSELAGDQETQYF. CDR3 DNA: TGTGCCAGCAGTGAACTAGCGGGGGACCAAGAGACCCAGTACTTC.